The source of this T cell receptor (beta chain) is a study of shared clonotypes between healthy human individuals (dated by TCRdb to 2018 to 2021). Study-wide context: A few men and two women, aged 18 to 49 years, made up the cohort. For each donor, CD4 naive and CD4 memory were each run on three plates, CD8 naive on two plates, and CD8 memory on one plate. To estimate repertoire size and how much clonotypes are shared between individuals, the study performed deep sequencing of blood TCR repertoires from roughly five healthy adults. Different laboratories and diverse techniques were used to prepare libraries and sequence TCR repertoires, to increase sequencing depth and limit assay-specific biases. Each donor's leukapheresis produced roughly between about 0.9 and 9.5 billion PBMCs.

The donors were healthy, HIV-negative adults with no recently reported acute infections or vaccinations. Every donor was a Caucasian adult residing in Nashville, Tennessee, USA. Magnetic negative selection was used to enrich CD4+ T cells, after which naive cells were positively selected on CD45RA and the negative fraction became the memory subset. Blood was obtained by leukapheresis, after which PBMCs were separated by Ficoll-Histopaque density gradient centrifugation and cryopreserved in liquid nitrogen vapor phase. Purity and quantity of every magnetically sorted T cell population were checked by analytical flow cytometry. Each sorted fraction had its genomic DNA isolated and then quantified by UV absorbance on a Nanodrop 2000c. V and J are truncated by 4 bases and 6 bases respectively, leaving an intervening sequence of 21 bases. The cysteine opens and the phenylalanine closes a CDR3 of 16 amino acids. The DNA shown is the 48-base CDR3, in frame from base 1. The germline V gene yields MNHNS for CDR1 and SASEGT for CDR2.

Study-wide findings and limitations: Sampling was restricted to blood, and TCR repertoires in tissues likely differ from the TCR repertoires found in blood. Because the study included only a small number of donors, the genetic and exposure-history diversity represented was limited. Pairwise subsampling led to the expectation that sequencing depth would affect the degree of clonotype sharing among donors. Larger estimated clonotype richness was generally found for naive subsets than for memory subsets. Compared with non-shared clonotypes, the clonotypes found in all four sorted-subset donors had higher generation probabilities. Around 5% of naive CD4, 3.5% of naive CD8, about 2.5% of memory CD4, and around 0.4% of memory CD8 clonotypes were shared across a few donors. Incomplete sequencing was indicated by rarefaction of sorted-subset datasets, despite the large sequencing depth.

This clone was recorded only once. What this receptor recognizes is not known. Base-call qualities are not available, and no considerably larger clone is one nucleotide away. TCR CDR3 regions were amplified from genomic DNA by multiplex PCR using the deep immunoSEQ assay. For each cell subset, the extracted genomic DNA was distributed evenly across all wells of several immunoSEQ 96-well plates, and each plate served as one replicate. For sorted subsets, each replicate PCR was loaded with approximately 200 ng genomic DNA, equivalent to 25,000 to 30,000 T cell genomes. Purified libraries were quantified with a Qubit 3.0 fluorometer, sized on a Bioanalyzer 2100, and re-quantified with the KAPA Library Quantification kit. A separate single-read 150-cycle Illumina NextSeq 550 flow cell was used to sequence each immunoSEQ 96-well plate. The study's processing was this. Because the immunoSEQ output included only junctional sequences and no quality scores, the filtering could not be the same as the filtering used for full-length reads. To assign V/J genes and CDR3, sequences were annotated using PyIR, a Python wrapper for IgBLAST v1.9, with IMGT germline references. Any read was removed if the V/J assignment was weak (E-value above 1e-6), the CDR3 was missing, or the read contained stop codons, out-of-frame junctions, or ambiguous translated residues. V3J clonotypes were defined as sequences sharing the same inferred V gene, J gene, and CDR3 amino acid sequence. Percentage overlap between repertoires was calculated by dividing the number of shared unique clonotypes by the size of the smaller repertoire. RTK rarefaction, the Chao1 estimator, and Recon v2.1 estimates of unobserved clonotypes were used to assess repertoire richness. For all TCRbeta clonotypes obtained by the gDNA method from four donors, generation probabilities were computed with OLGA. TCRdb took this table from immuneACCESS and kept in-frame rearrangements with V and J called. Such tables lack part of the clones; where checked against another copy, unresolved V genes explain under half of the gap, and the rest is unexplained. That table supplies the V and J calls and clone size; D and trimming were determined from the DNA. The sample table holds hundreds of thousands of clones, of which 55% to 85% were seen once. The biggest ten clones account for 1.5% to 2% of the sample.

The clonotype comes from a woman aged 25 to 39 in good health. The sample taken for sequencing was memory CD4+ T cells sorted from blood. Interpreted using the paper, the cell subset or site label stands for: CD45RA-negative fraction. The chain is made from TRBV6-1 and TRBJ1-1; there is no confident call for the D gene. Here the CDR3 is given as CASSGWVVAGRSEAFF. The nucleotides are TGTGCCAGCAGTGGGTGGGTTGTTGCGGGGAGGTCTGAAGCTTTCTTT.